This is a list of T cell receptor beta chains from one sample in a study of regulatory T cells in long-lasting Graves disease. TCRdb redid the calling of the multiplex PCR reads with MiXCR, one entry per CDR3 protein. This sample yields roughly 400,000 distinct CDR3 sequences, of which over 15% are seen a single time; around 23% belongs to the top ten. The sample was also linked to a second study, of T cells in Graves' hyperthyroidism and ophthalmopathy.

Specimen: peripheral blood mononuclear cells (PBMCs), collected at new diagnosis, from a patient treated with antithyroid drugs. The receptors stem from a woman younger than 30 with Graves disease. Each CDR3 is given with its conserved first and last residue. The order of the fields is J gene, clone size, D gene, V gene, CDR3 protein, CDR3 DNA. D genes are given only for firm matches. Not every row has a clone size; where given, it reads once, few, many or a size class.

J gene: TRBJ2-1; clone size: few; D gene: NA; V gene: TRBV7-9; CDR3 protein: CASRAEAEQFF; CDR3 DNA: TGTGCCAGCCGGGCAGAGGCTGAGCAGTTCTTC
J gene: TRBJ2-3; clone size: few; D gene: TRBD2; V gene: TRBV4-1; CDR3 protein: CASSPGLAKTDTQYF; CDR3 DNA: TGCGCCAGCAGCCCTGGACTAGCAAAAACAGATACGCAGTATTTT
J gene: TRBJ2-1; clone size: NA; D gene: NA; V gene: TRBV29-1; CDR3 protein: CSVEESVQGGEQFF; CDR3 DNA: TGCAGCGTTGAAGAATCAGTACAGGGCGGTGAGCAGTTCTTC
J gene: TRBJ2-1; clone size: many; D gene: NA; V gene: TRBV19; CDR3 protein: CASSPRDSSEQFF; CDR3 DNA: TGTGCCAGTAGTCCGCGGGACTCAAGCGAGCAGTTCTTC
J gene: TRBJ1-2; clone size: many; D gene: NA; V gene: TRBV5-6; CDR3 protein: CASSVDPRGYGYTF; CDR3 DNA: TGTGCCAGCAGCGTGGATCCTCGGGGCTATGGCTACACCTTC
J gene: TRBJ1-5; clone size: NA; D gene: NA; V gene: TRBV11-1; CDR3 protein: CASSLDGFQPQHF; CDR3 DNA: TGTGCCAGCAGCTTAGATGGTTTCCAGCCCCAGCATTTT
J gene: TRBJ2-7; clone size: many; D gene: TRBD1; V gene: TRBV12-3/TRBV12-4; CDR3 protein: CASSFVPGQGFYEQYF; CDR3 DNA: TGTGCCAGCAGTTTCGTACCGGGACAGGGGTTCTACGAGCAGTACTTC
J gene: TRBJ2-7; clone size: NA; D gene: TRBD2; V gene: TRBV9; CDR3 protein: CASSSGTSGGDEQYF; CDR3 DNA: TGTGCCAGCAGCTCCGGGACTAGCGGAGGGGACGAGCAGTACTTC
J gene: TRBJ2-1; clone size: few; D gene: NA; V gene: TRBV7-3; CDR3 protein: CASSSGDFYNEQFF; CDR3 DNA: TGTGCCAGCAGCTCCGGGGACTTTTACAATGAGCAGTTCTTC
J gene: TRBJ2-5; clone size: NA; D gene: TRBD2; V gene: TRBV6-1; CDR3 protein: CASIGAGGEETQYF; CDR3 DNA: TGTGCCAGCATAGGCGCGGGAGGGGAAGAGACCCAGTACTTC
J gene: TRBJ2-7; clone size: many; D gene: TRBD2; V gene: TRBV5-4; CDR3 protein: CVSSLGSGSEQYF; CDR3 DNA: TGTGTCAGCAGCTTGGGGAGCGGGAGCGAGCAGTACTTC
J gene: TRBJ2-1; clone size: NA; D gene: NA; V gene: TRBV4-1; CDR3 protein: CASSQGENRDNEQFF; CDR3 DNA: TGCGCCAGCAGCCAAGGGGAGAACAGGGACAATGAGCAGTTCTTC
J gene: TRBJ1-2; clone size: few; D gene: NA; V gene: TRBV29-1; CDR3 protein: CSVEGPLRGGYTF; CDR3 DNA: TGCAGCGTTGAAGGTCCGTTGCGCGGCGGCTACACCTTC
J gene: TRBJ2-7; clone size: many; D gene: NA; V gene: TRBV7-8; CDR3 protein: CASSPRTHSYEQYF; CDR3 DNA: TGTGCCAGCAGCCCTCGGACTCACTCCTACGAGCAGTACTTC
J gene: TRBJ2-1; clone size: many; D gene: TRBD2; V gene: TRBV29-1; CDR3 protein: CSVDSSSGPQNEQFF; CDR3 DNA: TGCAGCGTTGATTCTAGTAGCGGGCCGCAGAATGAGCAGTTCTTC
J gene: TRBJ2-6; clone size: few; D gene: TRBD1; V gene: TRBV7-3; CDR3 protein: CASSRDRGVYGANVLTF; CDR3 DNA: TGTGCCAGCAGCCGAGACAGGGGTGTGTATGGGGCCAACGTCCTGACTTTC
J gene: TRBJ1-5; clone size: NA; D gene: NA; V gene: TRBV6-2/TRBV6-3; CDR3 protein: CASGSRGKGNQPQHF; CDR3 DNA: TGTGCCAGCGGATCAAGAGGGAAGGGAAATCAGCCCCAGCATTTT
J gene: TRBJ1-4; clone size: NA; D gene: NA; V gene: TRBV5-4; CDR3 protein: CASSLVGAGSEKLFF; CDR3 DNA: TGTGCCAGCAGCTTGGTTGGTGCTGGAAGTGAAAAACTGTTTTTT
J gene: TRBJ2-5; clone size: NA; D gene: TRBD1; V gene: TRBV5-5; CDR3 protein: CASSYTTGSGTQYF; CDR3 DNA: TGTGCCAGCAGCTACACGACAGGGTCGGGGACCCAGTACTTC
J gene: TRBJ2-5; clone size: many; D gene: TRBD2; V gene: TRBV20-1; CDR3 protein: CSAGLAGTAQYF; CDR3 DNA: TGCAGTGCAGGACTAGCGGGAACGGCCCAGTACTTC
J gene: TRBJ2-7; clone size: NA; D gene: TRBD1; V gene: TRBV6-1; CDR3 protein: CASSIGTGRWEQYF; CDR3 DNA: TGTGCCAGCAGCATCGGGACAGGGCGTTGGGAGCAGTACTTC
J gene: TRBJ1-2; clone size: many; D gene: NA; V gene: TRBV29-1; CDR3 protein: CSVEKPIPGRINYGYTF; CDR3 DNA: TGCAGCGTTGAAAAGCCAATCCCGGGACGGATAAACTATGGCTACACCTTC
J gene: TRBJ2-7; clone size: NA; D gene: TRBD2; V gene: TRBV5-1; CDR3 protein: CASSLGTSGSAYEQYF; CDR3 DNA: TGTGCCAGCAGCTTGGGGACTAGCGGGAGCGCCTACGAGCAGTACTTC
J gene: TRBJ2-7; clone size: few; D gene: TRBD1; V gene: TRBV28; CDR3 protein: CASSLFGTGGRSSYEQYF; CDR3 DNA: TGTGCCAGCAGTTTATTCGGGACAGGGGGCCGAAGCTCCTACGAGCAGTACTTC
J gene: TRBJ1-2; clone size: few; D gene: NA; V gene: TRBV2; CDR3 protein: CASSIFQTNYGYTF; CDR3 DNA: TGTGCCAGCAGTATATTTCAGACCAACTATGGCTACACCTTC